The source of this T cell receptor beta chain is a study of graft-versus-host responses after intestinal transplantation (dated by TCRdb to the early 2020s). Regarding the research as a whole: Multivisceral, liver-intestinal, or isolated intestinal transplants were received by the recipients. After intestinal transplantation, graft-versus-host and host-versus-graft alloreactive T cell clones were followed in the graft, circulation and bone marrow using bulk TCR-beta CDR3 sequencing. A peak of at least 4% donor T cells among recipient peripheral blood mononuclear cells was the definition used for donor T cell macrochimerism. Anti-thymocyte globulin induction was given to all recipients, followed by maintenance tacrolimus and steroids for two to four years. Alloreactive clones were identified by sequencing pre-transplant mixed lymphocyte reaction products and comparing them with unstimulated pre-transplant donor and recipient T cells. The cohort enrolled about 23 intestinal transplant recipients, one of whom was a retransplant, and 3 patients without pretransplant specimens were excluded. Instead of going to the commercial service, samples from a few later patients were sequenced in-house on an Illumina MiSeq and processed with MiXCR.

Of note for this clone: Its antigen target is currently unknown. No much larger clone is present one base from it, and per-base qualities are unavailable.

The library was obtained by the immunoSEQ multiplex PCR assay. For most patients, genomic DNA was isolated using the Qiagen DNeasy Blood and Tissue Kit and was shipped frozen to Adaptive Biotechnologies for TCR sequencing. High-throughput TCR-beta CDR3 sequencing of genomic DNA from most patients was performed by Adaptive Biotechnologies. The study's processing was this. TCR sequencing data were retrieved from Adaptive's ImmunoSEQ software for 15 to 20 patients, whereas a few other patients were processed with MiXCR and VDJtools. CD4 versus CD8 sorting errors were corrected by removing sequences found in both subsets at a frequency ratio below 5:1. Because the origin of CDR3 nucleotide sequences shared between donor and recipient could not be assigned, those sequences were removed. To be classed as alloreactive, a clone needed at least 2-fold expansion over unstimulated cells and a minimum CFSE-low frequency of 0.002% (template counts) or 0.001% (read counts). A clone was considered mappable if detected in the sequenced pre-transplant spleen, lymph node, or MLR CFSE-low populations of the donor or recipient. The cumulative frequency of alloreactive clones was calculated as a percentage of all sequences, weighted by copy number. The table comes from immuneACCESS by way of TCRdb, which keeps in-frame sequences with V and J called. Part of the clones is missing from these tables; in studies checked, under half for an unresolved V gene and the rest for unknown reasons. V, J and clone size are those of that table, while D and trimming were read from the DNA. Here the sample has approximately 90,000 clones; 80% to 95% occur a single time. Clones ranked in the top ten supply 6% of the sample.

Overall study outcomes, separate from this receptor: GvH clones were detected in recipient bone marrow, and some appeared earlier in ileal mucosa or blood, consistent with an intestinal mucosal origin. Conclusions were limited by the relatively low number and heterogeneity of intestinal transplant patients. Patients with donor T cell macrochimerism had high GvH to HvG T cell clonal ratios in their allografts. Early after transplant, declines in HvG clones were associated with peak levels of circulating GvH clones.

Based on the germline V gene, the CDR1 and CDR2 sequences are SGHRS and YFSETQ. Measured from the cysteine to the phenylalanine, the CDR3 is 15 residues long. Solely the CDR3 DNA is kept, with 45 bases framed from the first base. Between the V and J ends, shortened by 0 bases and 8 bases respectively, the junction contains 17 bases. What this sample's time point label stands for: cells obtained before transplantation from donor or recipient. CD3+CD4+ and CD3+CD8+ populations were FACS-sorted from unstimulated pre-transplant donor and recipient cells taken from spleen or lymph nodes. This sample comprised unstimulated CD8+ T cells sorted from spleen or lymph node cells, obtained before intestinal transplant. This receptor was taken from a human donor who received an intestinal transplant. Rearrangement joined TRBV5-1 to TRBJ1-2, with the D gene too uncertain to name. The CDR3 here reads CASSLVVGGSGGYTF. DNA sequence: TGCGCCAGCAGCTTGGTCGTCGGCGGATCTGGGGGCTACACCTTC. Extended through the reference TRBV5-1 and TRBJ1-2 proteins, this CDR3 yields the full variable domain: KAGVTQTPRYLIKTRGQQVTLSCSPISGHRSVSWYQQTPGQGLQFLFEYFSETQRNKGNFPGRFSGRQFSNSRSEMNVSTLELGDSALYLCASSLVVGGSGGYTFGSGTRLTVV.